Sequencing of this T cell receptor (beta chain) was carried out in a study of regulatory T cells in long-lasting Graves disease. Study as a whole: Over-5-year antithyroid drug use with positive TSH receptor antibodies defined persistent Graves' disease in the study.

Time point of the sample: persistent/refractory GD, antithyroid drugs over 5 years with positive TRAb. Preparation of the TCR library used RNA extracted from PBMCs. It was by American Thyroid Association guidelines that Graves' disease was diagnosed. According to the study, TCR beta libraries were built with iRepertoire HTBI primers and CDR3-region Arm-PCR. TCRdb re-called the multiplex PCR reads with MiXCR, one entry per CDR3 protein. The table includes roughly 470,000 distinct CDR3 sequences, about 20% detected once. V was trimmed by 8 bases and J by 10 bases, leaving 15 bases between them. The germline V gene has CDR1 MGHDK and CDR2 SYGVNS. The CDR3 consists of 13 residues. This clonotype was seen more than once but under ten times. Its antigen is as yet unknown. Findings of the study overall: Persistent disease was characterized by preferential usage of TRBV28, TRBJ1-2 and TRBJ2-5. The small sample size may have reduced accuracy.

The receptor comes from a female donor with Graves disease. The input for sequencing was peripheral blood mononuclear cells (PBMCs), taken when the disease was refractory, from a patient treated with antithyroid drugs. The gene calls are TRBV25-1 and TRBJ1-6; a possible D gene is TRBD1 (6 bases). DNA of the CDR3: TGTGCCAGCCATACAGGGCTTGGGTCACCCCTCCACTTT. Translation: CASHTGLGSPLHF.